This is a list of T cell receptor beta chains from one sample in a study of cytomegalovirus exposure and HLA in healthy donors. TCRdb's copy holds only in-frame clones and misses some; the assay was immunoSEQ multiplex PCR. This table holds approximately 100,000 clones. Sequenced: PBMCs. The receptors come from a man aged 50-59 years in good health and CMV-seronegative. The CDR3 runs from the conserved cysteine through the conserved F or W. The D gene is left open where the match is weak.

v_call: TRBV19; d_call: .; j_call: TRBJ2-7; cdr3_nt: TGTGCCAGTAAACGAGTCGGGGGTGGCCGGGACGAGCAGTACTTC; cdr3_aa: CASKRVGGGRDEQYF
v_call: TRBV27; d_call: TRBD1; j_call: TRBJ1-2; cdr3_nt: TGTGCCAGCAGCCTAAACAGGGGTCACTATGGCTACACCTTC; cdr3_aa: CASSLNRGHYGYTF
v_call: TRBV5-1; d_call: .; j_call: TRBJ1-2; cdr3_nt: TGCGCCAGCAGTTCCGATCCACCAGGGTTTCGCTATGGCTACACCTTC; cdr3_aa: CASSSDPPGFRYGYTF
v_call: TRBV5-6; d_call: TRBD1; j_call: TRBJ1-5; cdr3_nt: TGTGCCAGCAGCCGGGACAGGGGGGCGAGTCAGCCCCAGCATTTT; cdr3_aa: CASSRDRGASQPQHF
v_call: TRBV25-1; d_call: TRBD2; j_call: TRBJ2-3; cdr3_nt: TGTGCCAGCAGTGAAGCGGGGGGAACAGATACGCAGTATTTT; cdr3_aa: CASSEAGGTDTQYF
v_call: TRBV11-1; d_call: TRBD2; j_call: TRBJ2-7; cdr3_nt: TGTGCCAGCAGCCCGAGCCTACTAGCGCCGACCTACGAGCAGTACTTC; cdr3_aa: CASSPSLLAPTYEQYF
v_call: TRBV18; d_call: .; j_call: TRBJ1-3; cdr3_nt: TGTGCCAGCTCACGGTGGGAGTTAGAAAACACCATATATTTT; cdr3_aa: CASSRWELENTIYF
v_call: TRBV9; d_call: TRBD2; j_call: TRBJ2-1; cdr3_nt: TGTGCCAGCAGCGTCCGGGGGGTCGCCTACAATGAGCAGTTCTTC; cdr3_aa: CASSVRGVAYNEQFF
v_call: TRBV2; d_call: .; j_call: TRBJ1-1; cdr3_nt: TGTGCCAGCAGTTTTACGGTGAACACTGAAGCTTTCTTT; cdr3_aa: CASSFTVNTEAFF
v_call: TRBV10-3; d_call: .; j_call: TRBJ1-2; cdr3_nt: TGTGCCATCAGTCCCAGGGAATCCTATGGCTACACCTTC; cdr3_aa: CAISPRESYGYTF
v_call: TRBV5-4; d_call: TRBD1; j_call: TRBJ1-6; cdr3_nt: TGTGCCAGCAGCTTCGCAGGGGGTTCACCCCTCCACTTT; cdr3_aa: CASSFAGGSPLHF
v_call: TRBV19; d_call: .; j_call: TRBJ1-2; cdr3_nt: TGTGCCAGTAGTATAGATCTAGAACATGACTATGGCTACACCTTC; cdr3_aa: CASSIDLEHDYGYTF
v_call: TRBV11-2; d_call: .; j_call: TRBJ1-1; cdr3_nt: TGTGCCAGCAGCGCTCGAGGGCCTGAAGCTTTCTTT; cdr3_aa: CASSARGPEAFF
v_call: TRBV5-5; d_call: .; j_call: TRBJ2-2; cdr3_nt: TGTGCCACGGCCCTGGAGGGGAACACCGGGGAGCTGTTTTTT; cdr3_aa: CATALEGNTGELFF
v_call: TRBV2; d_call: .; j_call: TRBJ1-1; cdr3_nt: TGTGCCAGCAGTGAACTAGGGGAGGGAAGGAACACTGAAGCTTTCTTT; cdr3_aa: CASSELGEGRNTEAFF
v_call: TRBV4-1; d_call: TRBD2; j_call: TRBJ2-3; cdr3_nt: TGCGCCAGCAGCCTAGGACTAGCAATAGATACGCAGTATTTT; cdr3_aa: CASSLGLAIDTQYF
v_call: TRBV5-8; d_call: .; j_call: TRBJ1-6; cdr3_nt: TGTGCCAGCAGCTTTGGCACAGCAAATTCACCCCTCCACTTT; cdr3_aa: CASSFGTANSPLHF
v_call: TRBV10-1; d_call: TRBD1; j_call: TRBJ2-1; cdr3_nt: TGCGCCAGCAGTCCCGGGACAGGGAATGAGCAGTTCTTC; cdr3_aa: CASSPGTGNEQFF
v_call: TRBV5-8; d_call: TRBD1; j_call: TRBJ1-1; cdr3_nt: TGTGCCAGCAGCTCTGGTTTAGGACAGGGTGGGGTGAACACTGAAGCTTTCTTT; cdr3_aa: CASSSGLGQGGVNTEAFF
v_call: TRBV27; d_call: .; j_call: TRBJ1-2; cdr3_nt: TGTGCCAGCAGTTCGGGAGACAGCTATGGCTACACCTTC; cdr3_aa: CASSSGDSYGYTF
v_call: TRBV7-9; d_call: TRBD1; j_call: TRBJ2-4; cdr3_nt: TGTGCCAGCAGCTTCCCTCTTGGGCAGGGGGCCCACATTCAGTACTTC; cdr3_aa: CASSFPLGQGAHIQYF
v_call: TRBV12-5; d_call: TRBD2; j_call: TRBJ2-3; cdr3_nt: TGTGCTAGTGGTCTTCAAATGACTAGCGGGAGGGCCGAGGATACGCAGTATTTT; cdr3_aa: CASGLQMTSGRAEDTQYF
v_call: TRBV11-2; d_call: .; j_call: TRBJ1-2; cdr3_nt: TGTGCCAGCAGTCTTTTGGGGCAGAACTATGGCTACACCTTC; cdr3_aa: CASSLLGQNYGYTF
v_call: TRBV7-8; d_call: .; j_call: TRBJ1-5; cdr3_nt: TGTGCCAGCAGTCACACTATGGGTCCCCAGCATTTT; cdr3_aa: CASSHTMGPQHF
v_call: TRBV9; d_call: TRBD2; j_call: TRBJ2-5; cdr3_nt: TGTGCCAGCAGCCCGGCAAGCGGGGGTGGAGAGACCCAGTACTTC; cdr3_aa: CASSPASGGGETQYF
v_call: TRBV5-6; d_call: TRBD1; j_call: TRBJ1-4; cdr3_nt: TGTGCCAGCAGCTTGAAACAGGGGAATGAAAAACTGTTTTTT; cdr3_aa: CASSLKQGNEKLFF
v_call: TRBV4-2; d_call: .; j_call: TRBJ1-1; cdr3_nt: TGTGCCAGCAGCCAAGATTTACTAAGGTTGAACACTGAAGCTTTCTTT; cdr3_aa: CASSQDLLRLNTEAFF
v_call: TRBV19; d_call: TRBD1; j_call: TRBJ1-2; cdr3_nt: TGTGCCAGTAGGACAGGGGTGTTGGATGGCTACACCTTC; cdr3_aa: CASRTGVLDGYTF
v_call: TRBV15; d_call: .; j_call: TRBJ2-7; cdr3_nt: TGTGCCACCAGCAGAGACACTCTTCTCTACGAGCAGTACTTC; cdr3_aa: CATSRDTLLYEQYF
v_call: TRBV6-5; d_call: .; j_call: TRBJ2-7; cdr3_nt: TGTGCCAGCAGTTACTCGACAGGACAGCTCTCCTACGAGCAGTACTTC; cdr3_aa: CASSYSTGQLSYEQYF
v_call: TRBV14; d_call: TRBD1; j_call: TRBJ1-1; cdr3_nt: TGTGCCAGCAGCCAAGACTTGGGGGGGACAGGGAGAACCGAAGCTTTCTTT; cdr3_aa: CASSQDLGGTGRTEAFF
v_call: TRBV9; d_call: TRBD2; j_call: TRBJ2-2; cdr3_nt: TGTGCCAGCAGCTATTGGGGGGGGGTGGACACCGGGGAGCTGTTTTTT; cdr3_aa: CASSYWGGVDTGELFF
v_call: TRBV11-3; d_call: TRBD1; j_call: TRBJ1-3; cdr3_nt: TGTGCCAGCAGCTTAGTTCTCCCCCGGACAGGCGACTCTGGAAACACCATATATTTT; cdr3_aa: CASSLVLPRTGDSGNTIYF
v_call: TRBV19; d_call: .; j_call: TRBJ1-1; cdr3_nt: TGTGCCAGTAGGAGGGAGAACACTGAAGCTTTCTTT; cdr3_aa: CASRRENTEAFF
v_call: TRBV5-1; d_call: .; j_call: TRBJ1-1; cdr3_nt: TGCGCCAGCAGCCTCTTAGACAGGTCTTTCACTGAAGCTTTCTTT; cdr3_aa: CASSLLDRSFTEAFF
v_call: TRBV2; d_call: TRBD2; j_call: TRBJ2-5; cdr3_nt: TGTGCCAGCAGGAGGGGGAAAAGGCAGCGGGAGGGCGGAGAGACCCAGTACTTC; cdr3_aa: CASRRGKRQREGGETQYF
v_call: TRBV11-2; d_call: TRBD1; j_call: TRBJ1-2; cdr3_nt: TGTGCCAGCAGCCTAGGACAGGGGGCTGTCTATGGCTACACCTTC; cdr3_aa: CASSLGQGAVYGYTF
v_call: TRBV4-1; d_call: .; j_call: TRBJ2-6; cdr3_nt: TGCGCCAGCAGCCTTTCCGACTACGCTGGGGCCAACGTCCTGACTTTC; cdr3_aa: CASSLSDYAGANVLTF
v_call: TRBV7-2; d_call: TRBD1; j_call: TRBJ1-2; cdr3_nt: TGTGCCAGCAGGAGACAGGGCCCCTATGGCTACACCTTC; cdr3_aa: CASRRQGPYGYTF
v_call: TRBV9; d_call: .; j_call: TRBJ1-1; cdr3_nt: TGTGCCAGCAGCGTAGTAACACCGAACACTGAAGCTTTCTTT; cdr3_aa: CASSVVTPNTEAFF
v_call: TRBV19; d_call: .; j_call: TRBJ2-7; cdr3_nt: TGTGCCAGTAGGAGGAGCGACCGCTCCTACGAGCAGTACTTC; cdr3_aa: CASRRSDRSYEQYF
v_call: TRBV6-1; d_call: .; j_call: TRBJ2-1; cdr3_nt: TGTGCCAGCAGTGAGAGGGAACGGCGAAGCTCCTACAATGAGCAGTTCTTC; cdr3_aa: CASSERERRSSYNEQFF
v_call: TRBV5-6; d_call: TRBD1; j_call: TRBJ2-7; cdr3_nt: TGTGCCAGCAGCGCATACCTGACAGGGGAGACCTACGAGCAGTACTTC; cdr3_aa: CASSAYLTGETYEQYF
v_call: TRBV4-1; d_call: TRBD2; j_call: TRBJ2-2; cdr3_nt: TGCGCCAGCAGCACCCGGGGTAGCGGGGGGCAAAGCTCGAACACCGGGGAGCTGTTTTTT; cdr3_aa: CASSTRGSGGQSSNTGELFF
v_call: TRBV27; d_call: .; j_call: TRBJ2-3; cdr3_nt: TGTGCCAGCAGTTTATCCGGTGTGAGCACAGATACGCAGTATTTT; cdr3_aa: CASSLSGVSTDTQYF
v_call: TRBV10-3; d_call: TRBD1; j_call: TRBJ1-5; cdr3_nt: TGTGCCATCAGAGAGTCAGGGGGCGACCAGCCCCAGCATTTT; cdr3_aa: CAIRESGGDQPQHF
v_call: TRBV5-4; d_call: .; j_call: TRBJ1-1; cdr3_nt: TGTGCCAGCAGCTTGGGAGGGCGGACGGTAGACACTGAAGCTTTCTTT; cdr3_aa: CASSLGGRTVDTEAFF
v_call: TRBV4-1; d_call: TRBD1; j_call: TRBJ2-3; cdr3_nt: TGCGCCAGCAGCCAAGGACAGGGGGGCCTCATAGATACGCAGTATTTT; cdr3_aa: CASSQGQGGLIDTQYF
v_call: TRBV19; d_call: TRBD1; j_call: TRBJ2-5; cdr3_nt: TGTGCCAGTAGTAGCCGGGACAGGGAAGGAGAGACCCAGTACTTC; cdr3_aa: CASSSRDREGETQYF
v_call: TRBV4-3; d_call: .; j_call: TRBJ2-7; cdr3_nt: TGCGCCAGCAGCCAAGGGGCAGGGGCTTACGAGCAGTACTTC; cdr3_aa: CASSQGAGAYEQYF
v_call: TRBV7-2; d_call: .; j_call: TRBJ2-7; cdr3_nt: TGTGCCAGCAGCTTAGGTGCATCGGGAGTCGCCTACGAGCAGTACTTC; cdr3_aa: CASSLGASGVAYEQYF
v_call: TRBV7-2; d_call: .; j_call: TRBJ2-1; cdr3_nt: TGTGCCAGCAGCTTATTATTGTTCAATGAGCAGTTCTTC; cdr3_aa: CASSLLLFNEQFF
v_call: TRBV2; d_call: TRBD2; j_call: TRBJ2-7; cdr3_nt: TGTGCCACCTCACGGGAGGGACAAAACAATTACTTC; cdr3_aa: CATSREGQNNYF
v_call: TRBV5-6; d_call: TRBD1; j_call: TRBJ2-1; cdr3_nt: TGTGCCAGCAGCTTGTTAGGGACAGGGAATTTTGAGCAGTTCTTC; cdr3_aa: CASSLLGTGNFEQFF